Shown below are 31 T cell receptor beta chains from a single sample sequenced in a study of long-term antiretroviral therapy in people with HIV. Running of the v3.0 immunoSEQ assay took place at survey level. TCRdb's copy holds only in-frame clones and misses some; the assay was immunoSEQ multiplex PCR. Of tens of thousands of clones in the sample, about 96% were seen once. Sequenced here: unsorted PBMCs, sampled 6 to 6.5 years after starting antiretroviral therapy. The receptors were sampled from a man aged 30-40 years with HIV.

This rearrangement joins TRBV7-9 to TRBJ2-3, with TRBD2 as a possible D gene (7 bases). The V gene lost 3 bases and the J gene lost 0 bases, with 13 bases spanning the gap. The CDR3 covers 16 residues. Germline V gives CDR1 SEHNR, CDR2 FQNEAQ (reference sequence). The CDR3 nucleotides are TGTGCCAGCAGCTTCTCGCGGGGGCTGAGCACAGATACGCAGTATTTT. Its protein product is CASSFSRGLSTDTQYF.

CDR3 nucleotides: TGCGCCAGCAGTCTGGACAGGGGCGGCACTGAAGCTTTCTTT. Amino acid sequence: CASSLDRGGTEAFF. V usage is TRBV5-1 and J usage is TRBJ1-1, with 9 bases fitting TRBD1. Germline V lookup: CDR1 SGHRS, CDR2 YFSETQ. The CDR3 is made up of 14 amino acids. The ends lost 5 bases at V and 4 bases at J; junction bases unmatched: 6.

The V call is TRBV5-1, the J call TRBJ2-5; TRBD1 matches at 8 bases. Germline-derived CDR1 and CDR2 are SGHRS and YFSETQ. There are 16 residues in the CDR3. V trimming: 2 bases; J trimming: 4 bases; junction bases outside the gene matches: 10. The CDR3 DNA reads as TGCGCCAGCAGCTTTTCAGGACAGGGAATAAGAGAGACCCAGTACTTC. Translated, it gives CASSFSGQGIRETQYF.

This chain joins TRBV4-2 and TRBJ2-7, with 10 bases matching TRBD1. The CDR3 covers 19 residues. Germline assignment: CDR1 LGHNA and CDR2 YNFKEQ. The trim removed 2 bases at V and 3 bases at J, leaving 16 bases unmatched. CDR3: CASSQPWTGGFFSGYEQYF. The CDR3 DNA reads TGTGCCAGCAGCCAACCATGGACAGGGGGTTTTTTTTCGGGCTACGAGCAGTACTTC.

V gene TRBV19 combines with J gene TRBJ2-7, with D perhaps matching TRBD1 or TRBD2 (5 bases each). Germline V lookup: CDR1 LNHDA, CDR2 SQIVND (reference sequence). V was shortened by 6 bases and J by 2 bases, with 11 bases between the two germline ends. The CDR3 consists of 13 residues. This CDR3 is CASSRGPAYEQYF. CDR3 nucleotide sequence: TGTGCCAGTAGCCGGGGCCCTGCCTACGAGCAGTACTTC. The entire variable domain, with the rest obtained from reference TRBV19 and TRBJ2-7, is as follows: DGGITQSPKYLFRKEGQNVTLSCEQNLNHDAMYWYRQDPGQGLRLIYYSQIVNDFQKGDIAEGYSVSREKKESFPLTVTSAQKNPTAFYLCASSRGPAYEQYFGPGTRLTVT.

The CDR3 DNA sequence: TGCGCCAGCAGAACCCAGGGGACGGCCGGGGAGCTGTTTTTT. Translation: CASRTQGTAGELFF. This sequence joins TRBV5-1 and TRBJ2-2, with D possibly being TRBD1 (6 bases). There are 14 residues in the CDR3. Germline CDR1 reads SGHRS; CDR2 reads YFSETQ. V lost 5 bases, J lost 6 bases, and 14 bases lay in between.

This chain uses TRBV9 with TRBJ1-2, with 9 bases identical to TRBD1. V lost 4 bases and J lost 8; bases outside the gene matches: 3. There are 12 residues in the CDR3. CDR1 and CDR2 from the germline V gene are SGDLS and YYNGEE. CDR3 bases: TGTGCCAGCAGCCGGACAGGGGTGGGCTACACCTTC. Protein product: CASSRTGVGYTF.

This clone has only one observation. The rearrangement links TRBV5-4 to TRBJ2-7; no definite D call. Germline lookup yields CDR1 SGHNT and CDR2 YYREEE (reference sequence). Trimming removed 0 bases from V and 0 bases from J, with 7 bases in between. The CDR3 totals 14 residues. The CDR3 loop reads CASSLEPSSYEQYF. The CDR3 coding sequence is TGTGCCAGCAGCTTGGAGCCAAGCTCCTACGAGCAGTACTTC.

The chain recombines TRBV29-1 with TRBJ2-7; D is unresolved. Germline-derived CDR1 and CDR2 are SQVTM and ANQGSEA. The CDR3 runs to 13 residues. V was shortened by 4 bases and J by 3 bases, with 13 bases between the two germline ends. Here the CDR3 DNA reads TGCAGCGTTGTCGTGACCGCCCGCTACGAGCAGTACTTC. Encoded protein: CSVVVTARYEQYF.

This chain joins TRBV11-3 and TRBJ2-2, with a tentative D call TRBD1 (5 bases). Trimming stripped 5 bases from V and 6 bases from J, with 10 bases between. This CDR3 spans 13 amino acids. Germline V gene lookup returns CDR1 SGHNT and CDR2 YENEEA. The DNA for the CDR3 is TGTGCCAGCAGCGCCCCAGGGTCCGGGGAGCTGTTTTTT. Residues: CASSAPGSGELFF.

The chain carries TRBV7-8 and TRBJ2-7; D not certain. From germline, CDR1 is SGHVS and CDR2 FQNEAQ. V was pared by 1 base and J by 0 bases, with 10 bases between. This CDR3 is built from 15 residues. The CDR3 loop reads CASSLDRQSSYEQYF. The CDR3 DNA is TGTGCCAGCAGCTTAGATCGCCAGAGCTCCTACGAGCAGTACTTC.

CDR3 residues: CASSFLGGRRGYTQYF. The CDR3 DNA follows: TGTGCCAGCAGTTTTTTGGGAGGTCGGAGGGGTTATACGCAGTATTTT. The chain uses TRBV28 and TRBJ2-3; TRBD2 is a possible D gene (6 bases). CDR3 length: 16 residues. Trimming shortened V by 3 bases and J by 7 bases, and 20 bases separated the two germline ends. Per germline, CDR1 MDHEN and CDR2 SYDVKM.

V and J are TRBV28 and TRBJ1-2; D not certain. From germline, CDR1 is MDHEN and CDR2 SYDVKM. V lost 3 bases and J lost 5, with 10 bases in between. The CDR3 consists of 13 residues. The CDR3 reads CASSFRRLYGYTF. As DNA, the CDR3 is TGTGCCAGCAGTTTCCGACGGTTATATGGCTACACCTTC.

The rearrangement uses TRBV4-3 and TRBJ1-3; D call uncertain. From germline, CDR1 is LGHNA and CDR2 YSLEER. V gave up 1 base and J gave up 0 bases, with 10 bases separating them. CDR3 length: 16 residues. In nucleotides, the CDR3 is TGCGCCAGCAGCCAAGCCCCTCCTAGCTCTGGAAACACCATATATTTT. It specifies CASSQAPPSSGNTIYF.

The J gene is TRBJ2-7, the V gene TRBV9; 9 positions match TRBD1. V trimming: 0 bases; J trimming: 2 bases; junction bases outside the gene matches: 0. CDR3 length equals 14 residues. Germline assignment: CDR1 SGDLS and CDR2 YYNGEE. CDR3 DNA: TGTGCCAGCAGCGTAGGACAGGGGGCCTACGAGCAGTACTTC. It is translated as CASSVGQGAYEQYF.

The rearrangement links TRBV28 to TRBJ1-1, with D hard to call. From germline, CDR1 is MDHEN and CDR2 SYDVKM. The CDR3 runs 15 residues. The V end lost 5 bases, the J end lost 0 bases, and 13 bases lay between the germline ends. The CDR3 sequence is CASSPFPGLNTEAFF. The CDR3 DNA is TGTGCCAGCAGTCCTTTCCCCGGGTTGAACACTGAAGCTTTCTTT.

The CDR3 DNA follows: TGTGCCAGCATAAGGCTGGGACCCGGCTCCTACGAGCAGTACTTC. Protein product: CASIRLGPGSYEQYF. The gene calls are TRBV6-1 and TRBJ2-7; the D call may be TRBD1 or TRBD2 (5 bases each). V was trimmed by 7 bases and J by 0 bases, leaving 16 bases between them. This CDR3 is built from 15 residues. The V gene's germline CDR1 is MNHNS and CDR2 SASEGT.

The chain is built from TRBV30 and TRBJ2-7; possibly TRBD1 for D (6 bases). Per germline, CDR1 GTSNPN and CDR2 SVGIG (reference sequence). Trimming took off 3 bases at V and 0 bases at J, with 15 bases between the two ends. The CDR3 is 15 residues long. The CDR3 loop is CAWSHTDRSSYEQYF. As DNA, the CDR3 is TGTGCCTGGAGCCATACTGACAGGAGCTCCTACGAGCAGTACTTC.

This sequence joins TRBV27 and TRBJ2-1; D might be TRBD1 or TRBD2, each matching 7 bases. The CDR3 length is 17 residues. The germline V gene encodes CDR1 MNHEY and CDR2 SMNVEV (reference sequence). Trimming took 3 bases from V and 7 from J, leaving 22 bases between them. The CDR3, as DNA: TGTGCCAGCAGTTTCGGGGCGCGGGGAGGGGGCATAAATGAGCAGTTCTTC. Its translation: CASSFGARGGGINEQFF.

DNA for the CDR3: TGTGCCAGCAGTTTCTCCTCGGCCTATGGCTACACCTTC. Amino acid sequence: CASSFSSAYGYTF. This chain connects TRBV27 to TRBJ1-2, with D uncertain. Germline V gene sequence: CDR1 MNHEY, CDR2 SMNVEV (reference sequence). Trimming removed 3 bases at V and 4 bases at J, with 9 bases between. This CDR3 contains 13 residues.

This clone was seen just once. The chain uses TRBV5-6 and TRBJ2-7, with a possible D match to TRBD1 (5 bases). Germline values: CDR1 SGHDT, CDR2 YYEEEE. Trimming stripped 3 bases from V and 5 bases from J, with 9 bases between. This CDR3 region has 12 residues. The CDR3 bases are TGTGCCAGCAGCTCGACAGTGAACGAGCAGTACTTC. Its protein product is CASSSTVNEQYF.

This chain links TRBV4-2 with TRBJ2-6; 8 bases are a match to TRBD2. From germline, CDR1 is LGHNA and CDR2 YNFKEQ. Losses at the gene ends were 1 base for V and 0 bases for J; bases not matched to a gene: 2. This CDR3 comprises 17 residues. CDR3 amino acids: CASSQGLASSGANVLTF. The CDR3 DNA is TGTGCCAGCAGCCAAGGACTAGCGAGCTCTGGGGCCAACGTCCTGACTTTC.

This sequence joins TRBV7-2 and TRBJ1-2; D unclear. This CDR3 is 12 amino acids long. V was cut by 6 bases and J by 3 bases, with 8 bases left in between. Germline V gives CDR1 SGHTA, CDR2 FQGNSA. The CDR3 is CASRRWDYGYTF. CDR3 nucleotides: TGTGCCAGCAGACGGTGGGACTATGGCTACACCTTC.

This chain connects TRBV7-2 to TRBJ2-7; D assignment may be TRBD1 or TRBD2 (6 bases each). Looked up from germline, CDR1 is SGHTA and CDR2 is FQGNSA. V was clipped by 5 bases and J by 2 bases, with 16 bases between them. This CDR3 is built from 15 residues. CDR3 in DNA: TGTGCCAGCAGCATAGGGGGGACCCGAGCCTACGAGCAGTACTTC. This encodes CASSIGGTRAYEQYF.

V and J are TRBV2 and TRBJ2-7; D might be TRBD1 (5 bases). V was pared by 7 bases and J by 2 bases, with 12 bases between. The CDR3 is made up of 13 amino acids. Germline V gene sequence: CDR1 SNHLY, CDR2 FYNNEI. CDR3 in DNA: TGTGCCAGCATCCCCCAGGGTCCCTACGAGCAGTACTTC. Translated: CASIPQGPYEQYF.

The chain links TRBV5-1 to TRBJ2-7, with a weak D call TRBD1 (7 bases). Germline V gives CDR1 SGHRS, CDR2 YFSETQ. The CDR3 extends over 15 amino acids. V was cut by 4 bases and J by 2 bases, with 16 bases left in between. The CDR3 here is CASSPRGGTAYEQYF. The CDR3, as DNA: TGCGCCAGCAGCCCTCGCGGCGGGACAGCCTACGAGCAGTACTTC.

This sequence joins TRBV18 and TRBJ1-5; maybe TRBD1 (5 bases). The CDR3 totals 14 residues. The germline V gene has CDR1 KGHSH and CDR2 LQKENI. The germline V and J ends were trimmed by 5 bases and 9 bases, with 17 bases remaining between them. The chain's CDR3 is CASSSRQYSTPQHF. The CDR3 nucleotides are TGTGCCAGCTCATCTCGACAGTATAGTACGCCCCAGCATTTT.

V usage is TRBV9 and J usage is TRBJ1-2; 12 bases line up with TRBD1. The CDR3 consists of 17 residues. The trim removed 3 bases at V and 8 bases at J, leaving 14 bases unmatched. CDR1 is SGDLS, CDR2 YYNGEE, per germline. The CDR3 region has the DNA TGTGCCAGCAGCGACAGGGGACAGGGGGCTACCCGGGAAGGCTACACCTTC. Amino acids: CASSDRGQGATREGYTF.

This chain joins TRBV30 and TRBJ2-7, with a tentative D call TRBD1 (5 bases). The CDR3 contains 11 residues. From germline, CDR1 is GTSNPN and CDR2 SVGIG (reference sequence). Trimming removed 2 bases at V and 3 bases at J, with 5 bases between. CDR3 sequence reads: CAWSQGYEQYF. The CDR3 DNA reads TGTGCCTGGAGTCAGGGCTACGAGCAGTACTTC.

The CDR3 DNA sequence: TGTGCCAGCAGGCGGGACAGTGGCGCAGCTTTCTTT. Translation gives CASRRDSGAAFF. The chain has TRBV2 and TRBJ1-1; TRBD1 aligns across 7 bases. CDR1 and CDR2 from the germline V gene are SNHLY and FYNNEI. V shed 6 bases, J shed 10 bases, and the junction held 8 bases outside the gene matches. This CDR3 is built from 12 residues.

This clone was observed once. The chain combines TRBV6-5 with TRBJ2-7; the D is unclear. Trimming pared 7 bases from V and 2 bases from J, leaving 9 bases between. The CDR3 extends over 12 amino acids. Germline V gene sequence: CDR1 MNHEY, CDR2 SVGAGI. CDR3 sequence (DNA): TGTGCCAGCACCCAAAACCCCTACGAGCAGTACTTC. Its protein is CASTQNPYEQYF.